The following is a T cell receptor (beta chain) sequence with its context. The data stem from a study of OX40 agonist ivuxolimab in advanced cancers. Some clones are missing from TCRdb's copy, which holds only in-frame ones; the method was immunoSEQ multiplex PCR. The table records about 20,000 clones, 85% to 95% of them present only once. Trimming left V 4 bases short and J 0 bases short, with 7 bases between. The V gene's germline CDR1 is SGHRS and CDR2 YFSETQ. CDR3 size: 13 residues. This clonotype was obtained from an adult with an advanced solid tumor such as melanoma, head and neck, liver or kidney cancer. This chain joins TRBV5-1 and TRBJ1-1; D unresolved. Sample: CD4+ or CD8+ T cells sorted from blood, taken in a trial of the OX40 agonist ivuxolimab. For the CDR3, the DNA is TGCGCCAGCAGCAAAAATATGAACACTGAAGCTTTCTTT. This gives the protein CASSKNMNTEAFF.